Shown below are 20 T cell receptor beta chains from a single sample sequenced in a study of blood T cell repertoires in COVID-19. Here immunoSEQ multiplex PCR was the method, and the copy in TCRdb shows in-frame clones only, minus some. The sample shows fewer than 250,000 clones, approximately 80% of them seen only once. What was sequenced was PBMCs or T cells enriched from blood (not recorded which). Receptor source: a man aged 60 to 75 who had recovered from COVID-19.

This chain links TRBV19 with TRBJ1-1, with D unresolved. Trimming shortened V by 0 bases and J by 5 bases, and 10 bases separated the two germline ends. CDR3 length equals 14 residues. CDR1 is LNHDA and CDR2 is SQIVND in the germline V gene (reference sequence). The CDR3 nucleotides read TGTGCCAGTAGTATAGAGGGTACGGGGACTGAAGCTTTCTTT. Its protein product is CASSIEGTGTEAFF. Full variable domain (remainder filled in from reference TRBV19 and TRBJ1-1): DGGITQSPKYLFRKEGQNVTLSCEQNLNHDAMYWYRQDPGQGLRLIYYSQIVNDFQKGDIAEGYSVSREKKESFPLTVTSAQKNPTAFYLCASSIEGTGTEAFFGQGTRLTVV.

This chain connects TRBV5-8 to TRBJ2-7, with 11 bases that match TRBD2. The CDR3 totals 16 residues. Germline V lookup: CDR1 SGHTS, CDR2 YDEGEE. Unmatched junction bases numbered 6, after V lost 0 bases and J lost 4 bases. CDR3: CASSLGILAGEYEQYF. The CDR3 region has the DNA TGTGCCAGCAGCTTGGGTATACTAGCGGGGGAATACGAGCAGTACTTC.

The V call is TRBV6-1, the J call TRBJ2-7; TRBD1 matches at 8 bases. The CDR3 contains 13 residues. J gave up 4 bases and V 3 bases, and 2 bases lay outside the gene matches. Germline V gene lookup returns CDR1 MNHNS and CDR2 SASEGT. This CDR3 is CASSETGEYEQYF. CDR3 coding DNA: TGTGCCAGCAGTGAGACAGGGGAATACGAGCAGTACTTC.

For the CDR3, the DNA is TGTGCCAGCAGAGGGACAGGGACCGGGGAAGATACGCAGTATTTT. Amino acids: CASRGTGTGEDTQYF. V and J are TRBV6-6 and TRBJ2-3; 9 bases agree with TRBD1. Germline V gives CDR1 MNHNY, CDR2 SVGAGI (reference sequence). V dropped 6 bases and J dropped 5; count of bases not matched to a gene: 9. The CDR3 totals 15 residues.

The J gene is TRBJ2-7, the V gene TRBV18; 8 positions agree with TRBD1. J gave up 1 base and V 3 bases, and 5 bases lay outside the gene matches. The germline gives CDR1 KGHSH, CDR2 LQKENI. The CDR3 is made up of 15 amino acids. CDR3 bases: TGTGCCAGCTCACCGAGATGGACAGGGTCCTACGAGCAGTACTTC. The encoded protein is CASSPRWTGSYEQYF. The full variable domain, completed using reference TRBV18 and TRBJ2-7, is NAGVMQNPRHLVRRRGQEARLRCSPMKGHSHVYWYRQLPEEGLKFMVYLQKENIIDESGMPKERFSAEFPKEGPSILRIQQVVRGDSAAYFCASSPRWTGSYEQYFGPGTRLTVT.

This chain joins TRBV2 and TRBJ2-1, with D unresolved. The CDR3 length is 13 residues. Germline CDR1 is SNHLY and CDR2 is FYNNEI. V was cut by 3 bases and J by 3 bases, with 6 bases left in between. The CDR3 spells CASSEGLYNEQFF. The DNA for the CDR3 is TGTGCCAGCAGTGAGGGCCTCTACAATGAGCAGTTCTTC.

The rearrangement links TRBV28 to TRBJ2-5, with 7 positions matching TRBD2. The V gene's germline CDR1 is MDHEN and CDR2 SYDVKM. The V gene end was trimmed by 0 bases and the J gene end by 4 bases; junction bases not matched to a gene: 8. This CDR3 spans 16 amino acids. The DNA for the CDR3 is TGTGCCAGCAGTTTATGGGCTAGCGGAGGGAGAGAGACCCAGTACTTC. Translated: CASSLWASGGRETQYF.

The chain links TRBV29-1 to TRBJ2-1, with D maybe TRBD1 (5 bases). Germline V gives CDR1 SQVTM, CDR2 ANQGSEA. V lost 7 bases to trimming and J lost 3 bases, with 13 bases between them. This CDR3 region has 13 residues. The chain's CDR3 is CSGRGANYNEQFF. The CDR3 region has the DNA TGCAGCGGCCGTGGGGCTAACTACAATGAGCAGTTCTTC.

J is TRBJ2-5 and V is TRBV4-3; tentative D call: TRBD2 (5 bases). The CDR3 covers 14 residues. With 0 bases removed from V and 5 bases from J, the gap between germline ends came to 10 bases. Germline V gene data show CDR1 as LGHNA and CDR2 as YSLEER. The CDR3 region is CASSQDHTGETQYF. As DNA, the CDR3 is TGCGCCAGCAGCCAAGATCACACGGGGGAGACCCAGTACTTC.

The chain couples TRBV4-2 to TRBJ2-4; D possibly corresponds to TRBD1 (7 bases). The germline V and J ends were trimmed by 0 bases and 5 bases, with 14 bases remaining between them. Germline V gene sequence: CDR1 LGHNA, CDR2 YNFKEQ. The CDR3 has 16 amino acids. The CDR3 sequence: CASSQDDRERENIQYF. In DNA form, the CDR3 reads TGTGCCAGCAGCCAAGACGACAGGGAGCGGGAAAACATTCAGTACTTC.

CDR3 nucleotides: TGCAGCGTGGAGGCAGGTACGGGCACAGATACGCAGTATTTT. Encoded protein: CSVEAGTGTDTQYF. V usage is TRBV29-1 and J usage is TRBJ2-3; a weak D match, TRBD2 (5 bases). Trimming removed 6 bases from V and 1 base from J, with 14 bases in between. The germline V gene has CDR1 SQVTM and CDR2 ANQGSEA. The CDR3 has 14 residues.

This chain joins TRBV7-9 and TRBJ1-1, with 8 bases that match TRBD1. The ends lost 5 bases at V and 6 bases at J; junction bases unmatched: 17. CDR3 length: 17 residues. CDR1 is SEHNR, CDR2 FQNEAQ, per germline (reference sequence). CDR3 DNA sequence: TGTGCCAGCAGCCGACAAGGGACAGGACGTCGTTGGTCTGAAGCTTTCTTT. As protein: CASSRQGTGRRWSEAFF.

About this clone: At the DNA level, this CDR3 is encoded by other sequences in the same sample as well. The chain is built from TRBV29-1 and TRBJ1-1, with 7 nucleotides matching TRBD1. The CDR3 is made up of 12 amino acids. Germline V gene lookup returns CDR1 SQVTM and CDR2 ANQGSEA. V shed 7 bases, J shed 3 bases, and the junction held 5 bases outside the gene matches. CDR3 DNA sequence: TGCAGCGCCGGGCAGGGGGACACTGAAGCTTTCTTT. As protein: CSAGQGDTEAFF.

There are a few counts of this clone. The chain combines TRBV6-5 with TRBJ2-3; 11 bases align to TRBD2. The V segment lost 7 bases and the J segment 5 bases; nucleotides outside the gene matches: 8. Germline values: CDR1 MNHEY, CDR2 SVGAGI. CDR3 size: 15 residues. The CDR3 loop is CASTPLAGGVDTQYF. DNA of the CDR3: TGTGCCAGCACGCCCCTAGCGGGGGGTGTAGATACGCAGTATTTT.

The CDR3 loop reads CASSVESRQAGGYTF. DNA for the CDR3: TGTGCCAGCAGCGTAGAGTCCCGGCAGGCAGGGGGCTACACCTTC. This chain connects TRBV9 to TRBJ1-2; a possible D gene is TRBD1 (5 bases). Germline V gives CDR1 SGDLS, CDR2 YYNGEE. The CDR3 runs to 15 residues. V lost 0 bases, J lost 8 bases, and 17 bases lay in between.

The chain is built from TRBV7-9 and TRBJ1-1; no firm D call. The CDR3 length is 14 residues. Trimming pared 3 bases from V and 1 base from J, leaving 9 bases between. CDR1 is SEHNR, CDR2 FQNEAQ, per germline (reference sequence). In nucleotides, the CDR3 is TGTGCCAGCAGCTTGCTACCTAAGAACACTGAAGCTTTCTTT. Its translation: CASSLLPKNTEAFF.

This clone has a single count. The V call is TRBV18, the J call TRBJ1-2; a weak D match, TRBD1 (5 bases). V lost 3 bases, J lost 6 bases, and 11 bases lay in between. Germline values: CDR1 KGHSH, CDR2 LQKENI. The CDR3 runs 13 residues. CDR3 region: CASSPSGINGYTF. The CDR3 DNA reads TGTGCCAGCTCACCGTCAGGGATCAATGGCTACACCTTC.

The V gene is TRBV2, the J gene TRBJ1-2; the D gene is possibly TRBD1 (6 bases). This CDR3 is built from 15 residues. Trimming shortened V by 6 bases and J by 2 bases, and 16 bases separated the two germline ends. From germline, CDR1 is SNHLY and CDR2 FYNNEI. The CDR3 region is CASREQGHSNYGYTF. CDR3 nucleotide sequence: TGTGCCAGCAGAGAACAGGGCCACTCGAACTATGGCTACACCTTC.

The count of this clone is one. V and J are TRBV3-1 (or the pseudogene TRBV3-2) and TRBJ2-5; tentative D call: TRBD2 (6 bases). Germline V gene data show CDR1 as LGHDT and CDR2 as YNNKEL (reference sequence). This CDR3 has 17 residues. V was pared by 0 bases and J by 0 bases, with 14 bases between. This CDR3 reads CASSQDLGGRYQETQYF. The CDR3, as DNA: TGTGCCAGCAGCCAAGATCTCGGGGGACGCTACCAAGAGACCCAGTACTTC.

The chain recombines TRBV6-2 or TRBV6-3 with TRBJ2-7, with TRBD1 matching over 8 bases. J lost 1 base, V lost 3 bases, and 5 bases had no gene match. CDR1 MNHEY and CDR2 SVGEGT come from the germline V gene. The CDR3 consists of 15 residues. CDR3 nucleotide sequence: TGTGCCAGCAGTTATCGGGACAGGCATTCCTACGAGCAGTACTTC. The encoded protein is CASSYRDRHSYEQYF.